The entry that follows covers one T cell receptor (beta chain) sequence. This receptor's antigen is unknown. Base qualities are not provided; no much larger clone lies one nucleotide away. Library creation used the immunoSEQ multiplex PCR assay. A mixture of 60 forward primers for TCR Vbeta segments and 13 reverse primers for TCR Jbeta segments was used in the multiplex PCR. The CDR3 region of rearranged TCR beta genes was amplified from genomic DNA with a multiplex PCR assay. The Illumina HiSeq System was used to sequence the amplified TCR beta libraries as 87-base-pair reads. Per the authors' processing: A later analysis tallied 75 million to 95 million unique TCR beta chains across the 550 to 850 repertoires, and around 10 million of those chains were shared by two or more donors. A nearest-neighbor algorithm error-corrected the raw reads and collapsed the reads into unique sequences, merging closely related sequences to remove PCR and sequencing errors. V, D and J gene segments were assigned by aligning CDR3 sequences to IMGT reference sequences. For a sequence to be retained, a match of at least six nucleotides was required to both a V gene segment and a J gene segment. Rearrangements were called productive when the CDR3 lacked stop codons and stayed in frame with V and J; all others were non-productive. CDR3 was defined by IMGT convention, running from the second conserved V-encoded cysteine to the conserved J-encoded phenylalanine. The earlier analysis of about 560 of the donors excluded any sequence lacking an unambiguous match to a single V gene segment. In an earlier analysis of around 600 of the donors, V segments were called functional above 56.7% productive rearrangements and were called segregating when the between-donor standard deviation exceeded 5%. A statistical classification framework was built for diagnosing cytomegalovirus status from the catalog of TCR beta chain sequences. In a later analysis, V and J genes were assigned by comparing TCR nucleotide sequences against IMGT/GENE-DB human TR gene sequences. A later analysis assigned CDR3 sequences and most-parsimonious VDJ recombination scenarios with the TCRdist pipeline. In a later analysis, every TCR beta chain was defined by the combination of its CDR3 amino acid sequence and its V-gene family, and reads without a unique V-gene family were dropped. A later analysis removed over 500 highly shared, low-generation-probability nucleotide sequences to deal with suspected cross-contamination and a sequencing artifact. A later analysis calculated a clonal expansion index for each public chain from normalized within-repertoire ranks of inferred template counts. Generation probabilities in a later analysis came from a VDJ recombination model fitted to out-of-frame rearrangements, and those results were checked against IGoR. Hypergeometric tests were used in a later analysis to score TCR-TCR, TCR-HLA and TCR-CMV co-occurrence, with a repertoire-size bias correction applied to the TCR pairs. In a later analysis, false discovery rates were estimated by permuting HLA or CMV assignments 20 times. In a later analysis, co-occurring TCRs were grouped with DBSCAN, and TCRdist sequence similarity was added when clustering was performed within HLA-allele-positive subsets. Repertoires with fewer than 30,000 or more than 120,000 public chains, plus five repertoires with anomalous nucleotide sharing, were excluded from co-occurrence clustering. This immuneACCESS table, as held by TCRdb, lists in-frame sequences with V and J called but not all clones. Of the missing ones, under half trace to an unresolved V gene in checked studies; the others have no known cause. V and J calls and clone size are copied from that table; D and trimming were computed from the DNA. This sample lists roughly 110,000 clones; roughly 80% were detected once. Under 4% of the sample rests with the top ten.

The data are from a study of cytomegalovirus exposure and HLA in healthy donors listed by TCRdb under 2017. Regarding the research as a whole: According to an earlier analysis of a few hundred of the donors, some 170 million T cells yielded 90 million to 140 million unique TCR beta sequences and 276 Gb of sequence data. About five DR-DQ haplotypes were handled as single units for association and clustering because linkage in the cohort was strong. An early release that covered about 640 HLA-typed donors contained about 290 gigabases of sequencing data and 75 million to 100 million unique TCR sequences. Every discovery cohort repertoire had been produced on one sequencing platform. A later analysis re-analyzed previously published TCR beta repertoires from 666 donors and added high-resolution HLA genotyping to study TCR occurrence patterns. A later genetic analysis used genome-wide SNP genotypes for about 65% of the roughly 700 donors, treating that subset as a discovery cohort. Typing coverage differed by locus: A, B, C, DRB1 and DQB1 were typed in about 629-640 donors, DQA1 in 522, DPA1 in some 610, and DPB1 in 400 to 490. In an earlier analysis of a few hundred of the donors, high-throughput TCR beta sequencing was used to judge whether each TCR beta V gene segment behaved as functional or pseudogenic. To predict cytomegalovirus infection status, the study brought together high-throughput TCR immunosequencing, statistical association of individual TCRs with disease status, and machine learning. The genetic ancestry cluster associated with self-reported Caucasian donors included approximately 85% of the approximately 400 genotyped donors. The T cell repertoires of around 730 subjects were profiled by immunosequencing and related to cytomegalovirus serostatus. The aim of the study was to test whether cataloging public T cell receptors could identify signatures of past pathogen exposure. Besides the first cohort of 550 to 750 subjects, a separate validation cohort made up of 90 to 150 different subjects was used. Alongside the repertoire data, information on donor age, sex, ethnicity and CMV serostatus was compiled. Among 300 to 500 genotyped donors of the cohort, an average of approximately 240,000 unique TCR beta nucleotide sequences was sequenced per donor, of which roughly 18% were non-productive. Class I and class II HLA loci were covered by the typing at four-digit resolution. Rather than using new phenotypic data, the later analysis identified candidate immune exposures from TCR beta sequences and from how often those sequences occurred across donors.

The cohort consisted of approximately 690 healthy bone marrow donors. Cohort members were all nominally healthy when sampled, although unrecorded immune exposures were likely present. The donor was CMV seronegative and belonged to the group of 320 or so seronegative cohort members. A peripheral blood sample was collected from each donor, and TCR beta sequencing was performed on peripheral blood mononuclear cells. The Qiagen DNeasy Blood Extraction Kit was used to extract genomic DNA from the blood cell samples. CDR1 and CDR2 (SQVTM, ANQGSEA) derive from the germline V gene. V and J are truncated by 5 bases and 0 bases respectively, leaving an intervening sequence of 10 bases. The CDR3 contains 13 residues, cysteine and phenylalanine counted. Of the read, only the CDR3 DNA is kept; its 39 bases are in frame from base 1. Summary of the overall study and its limitations: This cohort had only TCR beta chains sequenced, and the lack of alpha or paired-chain data limited which features could be detected. Compared with the roughly 600-donor mean, donors in an Asian-associated ancestry cluster had fewer N-insertions in productive TCRs, according to a later genetic analysis. The study listed 170 or so TCR beta chains as associated with cytomegalovirus. Roughly uniform sequencing depth across donors was assumed in presence/absence analyses, although this assumption may not hold. A later analysis reported that several top co-occurrence clusters appeared linked to parvovirus B19, influenza, CMV and Epstein-Barr virus. Most CMV-associated TCR beta chains appeared to be HLA-restricted in a later analysis, and the HLA associations seemed to be driven largely by CMV exposure. CMV serostatus was the only immune exposure information available for the cohort. In a later genetic analysis, a missense DCLRE1C variant was associated with V-gene and J-gene trimming of TCR beta chains, and the association was replicated in an independent cohort. A group of highly shared sequence variants was considered likely to be a technical artifact of the sequencing pipeline. The classifier was reported to diagnose cytomegalovirus status with high specificity and sensitivity in both the original cohort and the validation cohort. When HLA alleles, especially DR and DQ, strongly co-occurred, attributing TCR associations to individual alleles was difficult. While some public TCRs were present in many individuals, most TCR sequences turned up only very rarely across donors. The authors suggested that the approach could potentially be extended to other disease states and immunological phenotypes. According to a later analysis, TCR association rates differed among HLA loci, with DRB1 alleles showing the most associated TCRs and HLA-C alleles showing the fewest. A further reported finding was that TCR beta sequences accurately predicted the HLA-A and HLA-B alleles for most subjects in the first cohort. Compared with equally common non-associated chains, HLA-associated TCR beta chains in a later analysis were more clonally expanded and had lower generation probabilities. Because counts were too low, 15 to 20 rarely observed V segments, including chromosome 9 orphons, were excluded from the earlier analysis of 500 to 700 of the donors. An earlier analysis of around 540 of the donors showed that most TCR beta V segments appeared in productive rearrangements either about 87% or about 30% of the time, which broadly matched IMGT annotations. Correlated functional status among segregating V segments might reflect linkage disequilibrium, but an unknown experimental factor could not be ruled out. Some IMGT-functional V segments, including TRBV6-2 and TRBV6-3, could not be distinguished by the 87-base-pair reads and were therefore excluded. In vitro tests confirmed that three of the cytomegalovirus-associated TCR beta chains recognize cytomegalovirus antigens. Because some donors lacked HLA typing at each locus, the association tests relied only on the typed subset. Specific HLA alleles were associated with 15,000 to 20,000 TCR beta sequences at a false discovery rate of 0.05 in a later analysis.

The chain employs TRBV29-1 and TRBJ1-1, with TRBD1 perhaps the D gene, on 6 matching bases. The sequence was collected from a man aged 60-69 years in good health and CMV-seronegative. The specimen sequenced was PBMCs. The nucleotides are TGCAGCGTTTCGGGACATATGAACACTGAAGCTTTCTTT. This sequence encodes CSVSGHMNTEAFF.